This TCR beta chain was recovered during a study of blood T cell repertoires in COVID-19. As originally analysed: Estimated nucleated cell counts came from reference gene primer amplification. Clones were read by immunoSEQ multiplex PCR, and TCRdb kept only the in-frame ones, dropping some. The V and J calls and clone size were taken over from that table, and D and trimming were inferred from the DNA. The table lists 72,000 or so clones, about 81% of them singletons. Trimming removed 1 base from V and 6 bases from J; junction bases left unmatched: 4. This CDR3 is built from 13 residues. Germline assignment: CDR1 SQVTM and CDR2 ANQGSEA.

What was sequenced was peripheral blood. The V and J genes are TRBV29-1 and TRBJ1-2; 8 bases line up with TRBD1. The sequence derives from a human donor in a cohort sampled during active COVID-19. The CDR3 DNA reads TGCAGCGTTGAAGGGCAGGGGGCGAATGGCTACACCTTC. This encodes CSVEGQGANGYTF.